This entry lists 17 T cell receptor beta chains sequenced from one sample in a study of T cells after posttransplantation cyclophosphamide. Here immunoSEQ multiplex PCR was the method, and the copy in TCRdb shows in-frame clones only, minus some. This sample has 5,500 to 6,000 clones, with over 75% found just once. A marrow graft followed busulfan-fludarabine conditioning, with cyclophosphamide on days +3 and +4. Source: CD4+ T cells sorted from blood, taken approximately 330 days after allogeneic stem cell transplant with posttransplant cyclophosphamide. The origin of the receptors is a male patient aged 45-60 years who received an allogeneic stem cell transplant from a related donor and was CMV-positive. Part of the T cells may come from the graft donor.

The chain uses TRBV4-1 and TRBJ1-3; 8 bases are shared with TRBD1. The CDR3 is 18 amino acids. V was clipped by 1 base and J by 3 bases; unmatched bases: 11. Germline loops: CDR1 MGHRA, CDR2 YSYEKL. The chain's CDR3 is CASSQGGRGRGLGNTIYF. CDR3 nucleotides: TGCGCCAGCAGCCAAGGAGGTCGCGGCAGGGGGCTTGGAAACACCATATATTTT.

V and J are TRBV29-1 and TRBJ1-2, with a tentative D call TRBD1 (6 bases). Germline lookup yields CDR1 SQVTM and CDR2 ANQGSEA. V shed 6 bases and J shed 1 base, with 12 bases lying between them. This CDR3 is built from 13 residues. The CDR3 loop is CSVGTPNNYGYTF. The DNA for the CDR3 is TGCAGCGTCGGGACACCAAATAACTATGGCTACACCTTC.

The V and J genes are TRBV27 and TRBJ1-3; D ambiguous. Germline loops: CDR1 MNHEY, CDR2 SMNVEV (reference sequence). Trimming removed 8 bases at V and 6 bases at J, with 17 bases between. There are 14 residues in the CDR3. CDR3 region: CASGRRGKENTIYF. The CDR3 DNA sequence: TGTGCCAGCGGCCGGAGAGGAAAGGAAAACACCATATATTTT.

This clone occurred once. The V gene is TRBV21-1, the J gene TRBJ1-1; no check of the table's D call, TRBD1, against the DNA was made. TRBV21-1 is marked as a pseudogene. The CDR3 is 15 residues long. In DNA form, the CDR3 reads TGTGCCAGCAGCAAAGGGGGCCCGTACAGGGAAGAAGCTTTCTTT. This sequence encodes CASSKGGPYREEAFF.

This clone was recorded a few times. The chain recombines TRBV10-2 with TRBJ2-7, with D perhaps matching TRBD2 (6 bases). With 9 bases removed from V and 2 bases from J, the gap between germline ends came to 14 bases. The CDR3 runs 13 residues. Per germline, CDR1 WSHSY and CDR2 SAAADI. CDR3 nucleotide sequence: TGCGCCAGGAGCCGGGACTCGACCTACGAGCAGTACTTC. Translating it yields CARSRDSTYEQYF.

The chain uses TRBV7-9 and TRBJ2-2; 7 bases agree with TRBD1. Germline V lookup: CDR1 SEHNR, CDR2 FQNEAQ (reference sequence). The V gene end was trimmed by 5 bases and the J gene end by 2 bases; junction bases not matched to a gene: 5. This CDR3 is built from 15 residues. The CDR3 is CASSPGTVNTGELFF. The CDR3 DNA sequence: TGTGCCAGCAGCCCCGGGACAGTTAACACCGGGGAGCTGTTTTTT.

This clone occurred once. The chain has TRBV6-5 and TRBJ1-5, with 8 positions matching TRBD1. CDR1 and CDR2 (germline): MNHEY, SVGAGI. The CDR3 contains 15 residues. The ends lost 5 bases at V and 5 bases at J; junction bases unmatched: 8. The CDR3 DNA sequence: TGTGCCAGCAGTCCTCCCAGGGGGCCTCATCAGCCCCAGCATTTT. Protein: CASSPPRGPHQPQHF.

Only a few counts were recorded for this clone. This sequence joins TRBV6-5 and TRBJ1-1; TRBD1 might be the D (5 bases). Deletions cut 2 bases from V and 0 bases from J, with 13 bases between. The CDR3 spans 16 residues. Germline V gene lookup returns CDR1 MNHEY and CDR2 SVGAGI. The CDR3 DNA reads as TGTGCCAGCAGTTACGCGCCAGGGCGAATGAACACTGAAGCTTTCTTT. It translates to CASSYAPGRMNTEAFF.

The chain is built from TRBV4-1 and TRBJ2-1, with 15 bases aligning to TRBD2. The CDR3 is 17 residues long. CDR1 is MGHRA and CDR2 is YSYEKL in the germline V gene. V gave up 0 bases and J gave up 15 bases; unmatched junction bases: 12. The CDR3 is CASSQDLFGLAGGPPFF. CDR3 bases: TGCGCCAGCAGCCAAGATCTTTTCGGACTAGCGGGGGGGCCCCCGTTCTTC.

This clone was counted a single time. This chain uses TRBV2 with TRBJ1-5; a weak D match, TRBD1 (5 bases). The CDR3 is 14 amino acids. With 4 bases removed from V and 6 bases from J, the gap between germline ends came to 13 bases. CDR1 is SNHLY, CDR2 FYNNEI, per germline. The CDR3 region is CASSGRASTQPQHF. As DNA, the CDR3 is TGTGCCAGCAGTGGCAGGGCTAGTACTCAGCCCCAGCATTTT. The complete variable domain, with remaining parts taken from reference TRBV2 and TRBJ1-5, reads EPEVTQTPSHQVTQMGQEVILRCVPISNHLYFYWYRQILGQKVEFLVSFYNNEISEKSEIFDDQFSVERPDGSNFTLKIRSTKLEDSAMYFCASSGRASTQPQHFGDGTRLSIL.

DNA for the CDR3: TGTGCCAGCAGTGAGAGGCTGGTAAAAGATACGCAGTATTTT. This gives the protein CASSERLVKDTQYF. This chain connects TRBV6-1 to TRBJ2-3; the D is unclear. The CDR3 totals 14 residues. V dropped 3 bases and J dropped 5 bases, with 12 bases sitting between them. Germline assignment: CDR1 MNHNS and CDR2 SASEGT.

This chain links TRBV18 with TRBJ1-1, with 7 nucleotides matching TRBD1. Trimming took 8 bases from V and 10 from J; bases not matched to a gene: 7. CDR1 and CDR2 (germline): KGHSH, LQKENI. This CDR3 has 11 residues. The DNA of the CDR3 is TGTGCCAGCGCGAGGGGGCTAAGAGCTTTCTTT. It specifies CASARGLRAFF. Supplemented by reference TRBV18 and TRBJ1-1, the full variable domain reads NAGVMQNPRHLVRRRGQEARLRCSPMKGHSHVYWYRQLPEEGLKFMVYLQKENIIDESGMPKERFSAEFPKEGPSILRIQQVVRGDSAAYFCASARGLRAFFGQGTRLTVV.

The rearrangement uses TRBV4-1 and TRBJ2-2; no clear D gene. Germline V gene data show CDR1 as MGHRA and CDR2 as YSYEKL. CDR3 length: 15 residues. Trimming cost V 2 bases and J 8 bases, with 15 bases left between them. The CDR3 region has the DNA TGCGCCAGCAGCCAACCCCTCATTGGCCGTGGGGAGCTGTTTTTT. Its protein is CASSQPLIGRGELFF.

This clone was seen a few times. The DNA for the CDR3 is TGTGCCTGGAGCCAACAGGGGTACGAGCAGTACTTC. The encoded protein is CAWSQQGYEQYF. The V and J genes are TRBV30 and TRBJ2-7, with 7 nucleotides matching TRBD1. Per the germline V gene, CDR1 is GTSNPN and CDR2 is SVGIG (reference sequence). The V gene end was trimmed by 3 bases and the J gene end by 4 bases; junction bases not matched to a gene: 3. This CDR3 comprises 12 residues.

This chain uses TRBV4-1 with TRBJ1-2; TRBD1 agrees at 10 bases. The V gene end was trimmed by 4 bases and the J gene end by 4 bases; junction bases not matched to a gene: 9. The V gene's germline CDR1 is MGHRA and CDR2 YSYEKL. This CDR3 spans 16 amino acids. The CDR3 protein is CASSRVPGQGSYGYTF. CDR3 DNA sequence: TGCGCCAGCAGCCGAGTACCGGGACAGGGGTCCTATGGCTACACCTTC.

DNA for the CDR3: TGTGCCAGCAGTGACACACAGGGGAACACTGAAGCTTTCTTT. Translation: CASSDTQGNTEAFF. The V call is TRBV6-5, the J call TRBJ1-1; D possibly corresponds to TRBD1 (6 bases). CDR1 MNHEY and CDR2 SVGAGI come from the germline V gene. CDR3 length: 14 residues. Trimming removed 5 bases at V and 1 base at J, with 11 bases between.

Only a few counts were recorded for this clone. V usage is TRBV19 and J usage is TRBJ2-5, with D possibly matching TRBD2 (7 bases). Germline-derived CDR1 and CDR2 are LNHDA and SQIVND (reference sequence). V was trimmed by 4 bases and J by 4 bases, leaving 16 bases between them. The CDR3 loop spans 15 amino acids. The CDR3 DNA is TGTGCCAGTAGTACGGGGGGCCCGAGGGGAGAGACCCAGTACTTC. Amino acid sequence: CASSTGGPRGETQYF.